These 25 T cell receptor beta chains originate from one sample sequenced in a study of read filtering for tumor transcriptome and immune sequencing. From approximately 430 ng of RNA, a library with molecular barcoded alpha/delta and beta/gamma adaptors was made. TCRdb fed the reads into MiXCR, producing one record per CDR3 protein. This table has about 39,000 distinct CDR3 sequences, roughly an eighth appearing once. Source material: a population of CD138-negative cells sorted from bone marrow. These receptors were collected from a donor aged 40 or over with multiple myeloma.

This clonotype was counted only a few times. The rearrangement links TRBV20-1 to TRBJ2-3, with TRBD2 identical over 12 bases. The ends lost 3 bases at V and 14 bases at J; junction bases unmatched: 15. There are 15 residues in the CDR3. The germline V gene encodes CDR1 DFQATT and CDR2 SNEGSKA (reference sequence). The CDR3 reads CSARETSGGSVTRYF. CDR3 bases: TGCAGTGCTAGGGAGACTAGCGGGGGTTCCGTGACCCGGTATTTT.

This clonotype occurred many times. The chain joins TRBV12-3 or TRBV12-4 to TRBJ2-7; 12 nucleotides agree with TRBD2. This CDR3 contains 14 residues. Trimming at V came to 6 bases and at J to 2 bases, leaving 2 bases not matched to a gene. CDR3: CASRASGRAYEQYF. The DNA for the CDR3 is TGTGCCAGCAGAGCTAGCGGGAGGGCCTACGAGCAGTACTTC.

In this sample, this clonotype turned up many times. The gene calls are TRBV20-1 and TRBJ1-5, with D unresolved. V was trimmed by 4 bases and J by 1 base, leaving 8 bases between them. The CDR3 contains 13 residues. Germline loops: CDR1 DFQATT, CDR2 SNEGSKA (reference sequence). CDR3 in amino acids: CSATLGSNQPQHF. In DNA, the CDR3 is TGCAGTGCTACCCTTGGGAGCAATCAGCCCCAGCATTTT.

The CDR3 protein is CASKREKRGFSEQFF. The CDR3 nucleotides read TGTGCCAGCAAACGTGAGAAGCGAGGTTTCAGTGAGCAGTTCTTC. The V call is TRBV6-1, the J call TRBJ2-1, with D unresolved. Trimming cost V 7 bases and J 9 bases, with 22 bases left between them. The germline V gene has CDR1 MNHNS and CDR2 SASEGT. The CDR3 is 15 residues long.

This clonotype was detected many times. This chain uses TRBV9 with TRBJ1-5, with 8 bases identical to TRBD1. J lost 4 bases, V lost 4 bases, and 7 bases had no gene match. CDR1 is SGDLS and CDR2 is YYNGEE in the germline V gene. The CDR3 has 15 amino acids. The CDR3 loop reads CASSSWDRFNQPQHF. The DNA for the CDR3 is TGTGCCAGCAGCTCATGGGACAGGTTTAATCAGCCCCAGCATTTT.

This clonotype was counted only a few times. CDR3 DNA sequence: TGTGCCAGCAGCCTAAACATTCTTGGCAATCAGCCCCAGCATTTT. Encoded protein: CASSLNILGNQPQHF. The V call is TRBV28, the J call TRBJ1-5; D is undetermined. The CDR3 spans 15 residues. V was trimmed by 6 bases and J by 2 bases, leaving 14 bases between them. Germline CDR1 is MDHEN and CDR2 is SYDVKM.

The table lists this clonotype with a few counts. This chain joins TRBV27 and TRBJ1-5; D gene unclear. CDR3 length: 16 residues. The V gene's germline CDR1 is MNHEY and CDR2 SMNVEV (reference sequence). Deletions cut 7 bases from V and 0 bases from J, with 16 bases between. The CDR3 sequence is CASTYRWGSSNQPQHF. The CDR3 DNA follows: TGTGCCAGCACTTATAGGTGGGGTAGTAGCAATCAGCCCCAGCATTTT.

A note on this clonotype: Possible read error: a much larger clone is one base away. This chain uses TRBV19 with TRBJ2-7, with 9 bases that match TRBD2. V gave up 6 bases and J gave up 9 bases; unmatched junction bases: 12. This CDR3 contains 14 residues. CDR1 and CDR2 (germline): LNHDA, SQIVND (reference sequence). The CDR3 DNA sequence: TGTGCCAGTAGCTCGACTAGCGGCCTAGACGGGCAGTACTTC. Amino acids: CASSSTSGLDGQYF.

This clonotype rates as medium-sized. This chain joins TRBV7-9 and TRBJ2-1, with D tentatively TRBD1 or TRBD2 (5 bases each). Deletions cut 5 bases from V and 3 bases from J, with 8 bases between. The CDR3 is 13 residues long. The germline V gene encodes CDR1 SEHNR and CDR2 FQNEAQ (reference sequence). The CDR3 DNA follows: TGTGCCAGCAGCCGAGGGGACTACAATGAGCAGTTCTTC. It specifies CASSRGDYNEQFF.

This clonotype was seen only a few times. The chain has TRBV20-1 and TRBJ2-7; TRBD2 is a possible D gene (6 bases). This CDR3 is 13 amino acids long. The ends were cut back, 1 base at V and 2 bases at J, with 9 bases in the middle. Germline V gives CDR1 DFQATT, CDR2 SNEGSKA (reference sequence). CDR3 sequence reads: CSARVPGAYEQYF. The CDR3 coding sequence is TGCAGTGCTAGAGTTCCGGGAGCCTACGAGCAGTACTTC.

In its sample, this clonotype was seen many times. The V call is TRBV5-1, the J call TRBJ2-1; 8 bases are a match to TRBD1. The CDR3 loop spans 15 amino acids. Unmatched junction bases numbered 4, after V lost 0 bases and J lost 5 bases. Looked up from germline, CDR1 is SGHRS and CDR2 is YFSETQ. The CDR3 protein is CASSLARTGNNEQFF. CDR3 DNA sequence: TGCGCCAGCAGCTTGGCCCGGACAGGGAACAATGAGCAGTTCTTC.

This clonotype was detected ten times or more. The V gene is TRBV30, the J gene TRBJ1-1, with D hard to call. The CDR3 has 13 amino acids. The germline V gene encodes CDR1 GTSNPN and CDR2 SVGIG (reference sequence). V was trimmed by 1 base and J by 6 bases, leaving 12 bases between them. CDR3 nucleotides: TGTGCCTGGAGTGGTTCGCACTGGGCTGAAGCTTTCTTT. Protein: CAWSGSHWAEAFF.

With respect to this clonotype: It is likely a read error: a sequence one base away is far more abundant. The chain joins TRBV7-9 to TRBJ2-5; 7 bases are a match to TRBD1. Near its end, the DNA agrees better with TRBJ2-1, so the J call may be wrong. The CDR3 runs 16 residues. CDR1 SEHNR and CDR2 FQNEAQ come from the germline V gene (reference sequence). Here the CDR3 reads CASSLFRGQISGEQFF. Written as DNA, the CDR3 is TGTGCCAGCAGCCTCTTTAGGGGACAGATAAGCGGTGAGCAGTTCTTC.

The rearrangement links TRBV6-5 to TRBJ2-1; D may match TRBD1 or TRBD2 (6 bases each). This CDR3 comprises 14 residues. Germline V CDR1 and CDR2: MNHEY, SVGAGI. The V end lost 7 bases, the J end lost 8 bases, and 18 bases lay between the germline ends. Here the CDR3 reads CASKNSGGKDEQFF. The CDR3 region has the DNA TGTGCCAGCAAGAATTCCGGGGGCAAGGATGAGCAGTTCTTC.

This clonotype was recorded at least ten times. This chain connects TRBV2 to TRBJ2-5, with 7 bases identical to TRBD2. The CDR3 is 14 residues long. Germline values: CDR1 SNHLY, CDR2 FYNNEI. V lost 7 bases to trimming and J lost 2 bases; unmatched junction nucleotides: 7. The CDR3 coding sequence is TGTGCCAGCACCGCTCGGACTAGTCAAGAGACCCAGTACTTC. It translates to CASTARTSQETQYF.

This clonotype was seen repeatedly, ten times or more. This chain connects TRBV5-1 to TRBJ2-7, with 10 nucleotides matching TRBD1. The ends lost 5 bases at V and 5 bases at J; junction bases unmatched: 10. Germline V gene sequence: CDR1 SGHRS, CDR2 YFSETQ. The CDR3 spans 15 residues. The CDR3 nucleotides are TGCGCCAGCAGGTCCTCGGGGACAGGGGCCCACGAGCAGTACTTC. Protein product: CASRSSGTGAHEQYF. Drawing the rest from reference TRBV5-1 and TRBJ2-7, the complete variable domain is KAGVTQTPRYLIKTRGQQVTLSCSPISGHRSVSWYQQTPGQGLQFLFEYFSETQRNKGNFPGRFSGRQFSNSRSEMNVSTLELGDSALYLCASRSSGTGAHEQYFGPGTRLTVT.

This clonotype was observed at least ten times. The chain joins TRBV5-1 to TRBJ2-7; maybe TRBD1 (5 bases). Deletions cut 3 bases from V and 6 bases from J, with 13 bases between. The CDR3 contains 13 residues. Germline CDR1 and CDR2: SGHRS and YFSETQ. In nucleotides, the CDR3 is TGCGCCAGCAGCTGGCAGGGTACAGTCGAGCAGTACTTC. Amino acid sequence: CASSWQGTVEQYF.

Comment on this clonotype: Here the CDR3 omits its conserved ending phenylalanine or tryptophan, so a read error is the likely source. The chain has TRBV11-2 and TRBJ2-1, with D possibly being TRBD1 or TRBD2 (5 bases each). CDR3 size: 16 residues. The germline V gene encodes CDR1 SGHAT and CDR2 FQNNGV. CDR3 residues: CAGSFSGTGPYNEQFS. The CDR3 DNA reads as TGTGCCGGCAGCTTCTCAGGGACGGGACCTTACAACGAGCAGTTCTCC.

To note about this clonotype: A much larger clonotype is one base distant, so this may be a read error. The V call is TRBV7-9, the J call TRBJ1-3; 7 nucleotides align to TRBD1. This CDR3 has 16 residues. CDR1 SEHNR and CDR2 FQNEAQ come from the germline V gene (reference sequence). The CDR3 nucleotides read TGTGCCAGCAGCCTAACAGGGGCGCAGGGTGGAATCACCATATATTTT. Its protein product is CASSLTGAQGGITIYF.

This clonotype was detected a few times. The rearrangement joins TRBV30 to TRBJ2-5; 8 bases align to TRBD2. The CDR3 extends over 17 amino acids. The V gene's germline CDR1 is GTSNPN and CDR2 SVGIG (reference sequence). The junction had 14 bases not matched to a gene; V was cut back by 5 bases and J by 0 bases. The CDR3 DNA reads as TGTGCCTGGGGAAGGTTGGCTAGCGGGTTCTACCAAGAGACCCAGTACTTC. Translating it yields CAWGRLASGFYQETQYF.

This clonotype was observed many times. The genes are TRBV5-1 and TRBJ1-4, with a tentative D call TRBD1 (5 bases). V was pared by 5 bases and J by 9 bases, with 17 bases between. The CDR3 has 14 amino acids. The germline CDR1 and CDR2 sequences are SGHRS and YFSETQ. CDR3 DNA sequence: TGCGCCAGCAGTGGGGCCCCCTCGGGGCAAAAACTGTTTTTT. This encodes CASSGAPSGQKLFF.

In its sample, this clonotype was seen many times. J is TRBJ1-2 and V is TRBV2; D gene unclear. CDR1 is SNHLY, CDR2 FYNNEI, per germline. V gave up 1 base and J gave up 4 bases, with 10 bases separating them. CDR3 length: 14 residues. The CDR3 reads CASSEDVRPYGYTF. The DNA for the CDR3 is TGTGCCAGCAGTGAAGACGTCAGACCCTATGGCTACACCTTC.

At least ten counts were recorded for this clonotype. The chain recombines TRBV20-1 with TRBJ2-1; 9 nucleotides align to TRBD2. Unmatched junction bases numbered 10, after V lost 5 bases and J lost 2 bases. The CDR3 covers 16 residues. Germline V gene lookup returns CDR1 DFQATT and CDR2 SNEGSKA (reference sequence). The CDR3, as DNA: TGCAGTGCTCCGAAGGGGGGCGGGAGGGCCTACAATGAGCAGTTCTTC. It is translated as CSAPKGGGRAYNEQFF.

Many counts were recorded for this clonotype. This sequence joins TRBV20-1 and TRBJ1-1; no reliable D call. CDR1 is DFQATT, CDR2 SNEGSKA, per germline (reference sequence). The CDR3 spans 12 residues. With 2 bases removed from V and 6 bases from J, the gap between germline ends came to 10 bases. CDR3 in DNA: TGCAGTGCTAGACCAGATAGATCTGAAGCTTTCTTT. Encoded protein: CSARPDRSEAFF.

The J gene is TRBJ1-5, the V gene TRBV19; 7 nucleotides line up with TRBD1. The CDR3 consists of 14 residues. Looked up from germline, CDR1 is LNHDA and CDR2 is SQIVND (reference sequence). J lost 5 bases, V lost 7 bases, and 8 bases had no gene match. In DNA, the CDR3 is TGTGCCAGTACCCTTGGGGACAGAGATCAGCCCCAGCATTTT. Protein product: CASTLGDRDQPQHF. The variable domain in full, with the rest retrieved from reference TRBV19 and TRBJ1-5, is DGGITQSPKYLFRKEGQNVTLSCEQNLNHDAMYWYRQDPGQGLRLIYYSQIVNDFQKGDIAEGYSVSREKKESFPLTVTSAQKNPTAFYLCASTLGDRDQPQHFGDGTRLSIL.